These 9 T cell receptor beta chains came from one sample sequenced in a study of blood T cell repertoires in COVID-19. TCRdb keeps only in-frame clones here, not all; method: immunoSEQ multiplex PCR. Of under 250,000 clones in the sample, around 90% were seen once. Sequencing used peripheral blood. These receptors were collected from a man aged 25 to 45 with acute or convalescent COVID-19.

There are a few counts of this clone. The V and J genes are TRBV18 and TRBJ2-6; D is unclear. Germline V gene data show CDR1 as KGHSH and CDR2 as LQKENI. V shed 0 bases and J shed 5 bases, with 8 bases lying between them. The CDR3 covers 15 residues. CDR3 protein: CASSPPFRRANVLTF. CDR3 in DNA: TGTGCCAGCTCACCACCGTTTCGTAGGGCCAACGTCCTGACTTTC. Supplemented by reference TRBV18 and TRBJ2-6, the full variable domain reads NAGVMQNPRHLVRRRGQEARLRCSPMKGHSHVYWYRQLPEEGLKFMVYLQKENIIDESGMPKERFSAEFPKEGPSILRIQQVVRGDSAAYFCASSPPFRRANVLTFGAGSRLTVL.

V usage is TRBV29-1 and J usage is TRBJ2-5; 9 nucleotides match TRBD2. This CDR3 comprises 14 residues. The junction had 8 bases not matched to a gene; V was cut back by 8 bases and J by 1 base. Germline values: CDR1 SQVTM, CDR2 ANQGSEA. CDR3 amino acids: CSQAAGGVQETQYF. In DNA form, the CDR3 reads TGCAGCCAAGCCGCGGGGGGGGTCCAAGAGACCCAGTACTTC.

The rearrangement joins TRBV27 to TRBJ1-2, with 7 positions matching TRBD1. CDR1 and CDR2 from the germline V gene are MNHEY and SMNVEV (reference sequence). The CDR3 contains 15 residues. J lost 4 bases, V lost 7 bases, and 12 bases had no gene match. CDR3 in DNA: TGTGCCAGCATGCCCGGGACAGAAGTATTCTATGGCTACACCTTC. Its protein product is CASMPGTEVFYGYTF.

The chain carries TRBV28 and TRBJ1-1; 9 nucleotides agree with TRBD1. Germline loops: CDR1 MDHEN, CDR2 SYDVKM. The CDR3 length is 15 residues. J gave up 10 bases and V 6 bases, and 15 bases lay outside the gene matches. The CDR3 DNA sequence: TGTGCCAGCAGACAACTACGGGACAGGGTCTTAGTAGCTTTCTTT. It yields the protein CASRQLRDRVLVAFF. The complete variable domain, with remaining parts taken from reference TRBV28 and TRBJ1-1, reads DVKVTQSSRYLVKRTGEKVFLECVQDMDHENMFWYRQDPGLGLRLIYFSYDVKMKEKGDIPEGYSVSREKKERFSLILESASTNQTSMYLCASRQLRDRVLVAFFGQGTRLTVV.

The genes are TRBV27 and TRBJ1-1; 8 bases map to TRBD1. Germline lookup yields CDR1 MNHEY and CDR2 SMNVEV (reference sequence). J gave up 1 base and V 6 bases, and 4 bases lay outside the gene matches. This CDR3 spans 14 amino acids. CDR3 loop: CASRRTGSNTEAFF. CDR3 nucleotides: TGTGCCAGCAGAAGGACAGGGTCGAACACTGAAGCTTTCTTT.

The rearrangement uses TRBV5-1 and TRBJ2-1, with 8 bases lining up with TRBD2. V was pared by 3 bases and J by 8 bases, with 10 bases of the junction left unmatched. The CDR3 is 15 residues long. Looked up from germline, CDR1 is SGHRS and CDR2 is YFSETQ. The CDR3 here is CASSSGLAASDEQFF. The CDR3 DNA follows: TGCGCCAGCAGCTCCGGACTAGCTGCAAGCGATGAGCAGTTCTTC.

CDR3 DNA sequence: TGTGCCAGCAGTAAAATCACAGTTCCCACTGAAGCTTTCTTT. This translates into CASSKITVPTEAFF. The chain is built from TRBV6-5 and TRBJ1-1; no firm D call. Germline CDR1 MNHEY, CDR2 SVGAGI. The ends were cut back, 5 bases at V and 4 bases at J, with 14 bases in the middle. The CDR3 totals 14 residues.

The V and J genes are TRBV29-1 and TRBJ2-2, with TRBD1 matching over 11 bases. V shed 6 bases and J 7 bases; nucleotides not matched to a gene: 4. Germline CDR1 SQVTM, CDR2 ANQGSEA. The CDR3 is made up of 13 amino acids. The CDR3 is CSVDRGLHGELFF. CDR3 coding DNA: TGCAGCGTGGACAGGGGGCTCCACGGGGAGCTGTTTTTT.

This clone was observed a single time. The rearrangement uses TRBV2 and TRBJ2-2; 8 nucleotides align to TRBD1. V dropped 5 bases and J dropped 11; count of bases not matched to a gene: 13. Germline CDR1 is SNHLY and CDR2 is FYNNEI. This CDR3 comprises 15 residues. CDR3 in amino acids: CASSFWMQGALELFF. CDR3 DNA sequence: TGTGCCAGCAGTTTTTGGATGCAGGGGGCACTTGAGCTGTTTTTT.